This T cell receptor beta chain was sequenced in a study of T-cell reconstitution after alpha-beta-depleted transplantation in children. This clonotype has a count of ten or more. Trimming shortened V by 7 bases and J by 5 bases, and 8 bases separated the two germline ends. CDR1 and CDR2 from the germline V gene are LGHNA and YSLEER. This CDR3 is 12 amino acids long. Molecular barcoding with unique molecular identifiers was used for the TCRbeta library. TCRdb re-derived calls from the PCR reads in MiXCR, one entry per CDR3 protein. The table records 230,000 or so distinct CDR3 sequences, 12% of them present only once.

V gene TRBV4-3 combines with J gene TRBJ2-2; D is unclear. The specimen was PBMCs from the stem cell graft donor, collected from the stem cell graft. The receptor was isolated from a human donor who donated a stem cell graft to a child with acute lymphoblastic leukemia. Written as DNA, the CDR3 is TGCGCCAGCATCACGGATACCGGGGAGCTGTTTTTT. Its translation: CASITDTGELFF.